These 24 T cell receptor beta chains share one sample of origin, sequenced in a study of neurological immune-mediated disorders. TCRdb independently ran MiXCR on the 5' RACE reads; one entry per CDR3 protein. The profile covers about 53,000 distinct CDR3 sequences, with 7.5% to 9.5% appearing a single time and 1.9% taken by the ten largest. As for time point: longitudinal time-point 3. The material sequenced was PBMCs. The source of these receptors is a woman between 40 and 50 years old in good health.

This clonotype was recorded at least ten times. The CDR3 coding sequence is TGTGCCAGCAGTTTAAATTCCCGCGCAGATACGCAGTATTTT. Its translation: CASSLNSRADTQYF. The V call is TRBV12-3 or TRBV12-4, the J call TRBJ2-3; D is unclear. Trimming removed 2 bases from V and 4 bases from J, with 10 bases in between. This CDR3 contains 14 residues.

Worth noting for this clonotype: An end of the junction differs from the germline gene, which may be a read error. The rearrangement links TRBV9 to TRBJ2-2, with D perhaps TRBD1 or TRBD2 (7 bases each). The CDR3 is made up of 18 amino acids. Per the germline V gene, CDR1 is SGDLS and CDR2 is YYNGEE. The CDR3 bases are TGTGCCAGCAGCGTAGGTCCGGGTGGACTAGGGGACAGCGGGGAGCAGTTTTTT. Amino acid sequence: CASSVGPGGLGDSGEQFF.

This clonotype was seen repeatedly, ten times or more. The chain combines TRBV20-1 with TRBJ2-7; 9 bases are shared with TRBD2. V was clipped by 0 bases and J by 0 bases; unmatched bases: 6. From germline, CDR1 is DFQATT and CDR2 SNEGSKA (reference sequence). The CDR3 is 16 residues long. CDR3 protein: CSARDRDSGGSYEQYF. The CDR3 bases are TGCAGTGCTAGAGATCGGGATAGCGGGGGCTCCTACGAGCAGTACTTC.

This clonotype was counted many times. V and J are TRBV27 and TRBJ2-3, with D perhaps matching TRBD1 or TRBD2 (6 bases each). Germline CDR1 and CDR2: MNHEY and SMNVEV (reference sequence). There are 15 residues in the CDR3. V lost 2 bases, J lost 3 bases, and 12 bases lay in between. This CDR3 reads CASSLKGGRTDTQYF. Here the CDR3 DNA reads TGTGCCAGCAGTTTAAAGGGGGGAAGGACAGATACGCAGTATTTT.

This clonotype was picked up many times. The V and J genes are TRBV6-1 and TRBJ1-1, with 8 bases lining up with TRBD1. The CDR3 loop spans 14 amino acids. Germline V CDR1 and CDR2: MNHNS, SASEGT. With 7 bases clipped from V and 5 bases from J, the junction kept 9 bases outside the gene matches. For the CDR3, the DNA is TGTGCCAGCAACCCGACAGGGGTGTGGACTGAAGCTTTCTTT. Translated: CASNPTGVWTEAFF.

This clonotype showed up just a few times. The CDR3 sequence is CASSIKRYEQFF. The CDR3 nucleotides read TGTGCCAGCAGCATAAAGCGGTATGAGCAGTTCTTC. The V gene is TRBV7-2, the J gene TRBJ2-1; D may be TRBD2 (5 bases). V lost 5 bases and J lost 8, with 10 bases in between. The germline CDR1 and CDR2 sequences are SGHTA and FQGNSA. The CDR3 length is 12 residues.

Ten or more counts support this clonotype. The gene calls are TRBV20-1 and TRBJ2-7; possible D gene TRBD2, 6 bases. V lost 3 bases, J lost 0 bases, and 12 bases lay in between. Germline V gives CDR1 DFQATT, CDR2 SNEGSKA (reference sequence). The CDR3 sequence is 14 residues long. The CDR3 coding sequence is TGCAGTGCTAGTGGGGACTGGAGCTCCTACGAGCAGTACTTC. This sequence encodes CSASGDWSSYEQYF.

This clonotype was picked up a small number of times. The chain carries TRBV6-1 and TRBJ1-1; no clear D. This CDR3 spans 14 amino acids. Looked up from germline, CDR1 is MNHNS and CDR2 is SASEGT. Deletions cut 2 bases from V and 0 bases from J, with 7 bases between. The CDR3 loop is CASSEPPMNTEAFF. The CDR3 DNA sequence: TGTGCCAGCAGTGAACCTCCAATGAACACTGAAGCTTTCTTT.

This clonotype was seen at least ten times. This chain connects TRBV7-6 to TRBJ2-3; D ambiguous. Germline V CDR1 and CDR2: SGHVS, FNYEAQ. This CDR3 has 13 amino acids. V was clipped by 5 bases and J by 2 bases, with 8 bases between them. The CDR3 region is CASSGKLTDTQYF. In nucleotides, the CDR3 is TGTGCCAGCAGCGGCAAGCTCACAGATACGCAGTATTTT.

This clonotype was counted many times. This rearrangement joins TRBV10-3 to TRBJ2-2; D is unclear. CDR3 length: 13 residues. The V gene lost 6 bases and the J gene lost 5 bases, with 10 bases spanning the gap. Germline assignment: CDR1 ENHRY and CDR2 SYGVKD. CDR3 bases: TGTGCCATCAGAAACACAGCAACCGGGGAGCTGTTTTTT. This codes for CAIRNTATGELFF.

This clonotype was seen at least ten times. The V and J genes are TRBV29-1 and TRBJ1-1, with D possibly matching TRBD1 (5 bases). V shed 4 bases and J shed 5 bases, with 8 bases lying between them. Germline values: CDR1 SQVTM, CDR2 ANQGSEA. The CDR3 sequence is 11 residues long. This chain's CDR3 is CSVVRATEAFF. CDR3 sequence (DNA): TGCAGCGTTGTCAGGGCAACTGAAGCTTTCTTT. Based on the CDR3 plus reference TRBV29-1 and TRBJ1-1, the full variable domain is SAVISQKPSRDICQRGTSLTIQCQVDSQVTMMFWYRQQPGQSLTLIATANQGSEATYESGFVIDKFPISRPNLTFSTLTVSNMSPEDSSIYLCSVVRATEAFFGQGTRLTVV.

This clonotype was detected many times. The rearrangement joins TRBV5-1 to TRBJ1-1; a possible D gene is TRBD1 (5 bases). V lost 3 bases and J 8 bases, leaving 14 bases between the germline ends. The V gene's germline CDR1 is SGHRS and CDR2 YFSETQ. The CDR3 covers 13 residues. The CDR3 loop reads CASSSGTSDEAFF. CDR3 DNA: TGCGCCAGCAGCTCAGGGACCTCCGACGAAGCTTTCTTT. The full variable domain, its missing parts supplied by reference TRBV5-1 and TRBJ1-1, is KAGVTQTPRYLIKTRGQQVTLSCSPISGHRSVSWYQQTPGQGLQFLFEYFSETQRNKGNFPGRFSGRQFSNSRSEMNVSTLELGDSALYLCASSSGTSDEAFFGQGTRLTVV.

This clonotype occurred many times. The CDR3 DNA reads TGTGCCACCAGAGACAGCGGGGGGGCTAACAATGAGCAGTTCTTC. This encodes CATRDSGGANNEQFF. The chain links TRBV15 to TRBJ2-1; 10 positions match TRBD2. The CDR3 totals 15 residues. With V trimmed by 6 bases and J by 5 bases, 7 bases remained unmatched. Germline V gives CDR1 LNHNV, CDR2 YYDKDF (reference sequence). Full variable domain (missing parts from reference TRBV15 and TRBJ2-1): DAMVIQNPRYQVTQFGKPVTLSCSQTLNHNVMYWYQQKSSQAPKLLFHYYDKDFNNEADTPDNFQSRRPNTSFCFLDIRSPGLGDTAMYLCATRDSGGANNEQFFGPGTRLTVL.

This clonotype has a count of ten or more. DNA for the CDR3: TGTGCCAGCAGTTTTAGAGACAGGGGGCGAGAGACCCAGTACTTC. Its protein product is CASSFRDRGRETQYF. The gene calls are TRBV27 and TRBJ2-5, with 10 nucleotides matching TRBD1. CDR3 length: 15 residues. J lost 4 bases, V lost 3 bases, and 5 bases had no gene match. Germline V CDR1 and CDR2: MNHEY, SMNVEV (reference sequence).

This clonotype is labeled large. The rearrangement uses TRBV12-3 or TRBV12-4 and TRBJ2-3; the match to TRBD2 covers 7 bases. Trimming cost V 5 bases and J 0 bases; bases outside gene matches: 8. The CDR3 is made up of 16 amino acids. The CDR3, as DNA: TGTGCCAGCAGTGTCATCGGGAGGACTAGCACAGATACGCAGTATTTT. Protein sequence: CASSVIGRTSTDTQYF.

This clonotype was recorded many times. This chain joins TRBV5-1 and TRBJ2-7, with D possibly matching TRBD2 (7 bases). The CDR3 length is 15 residues. Trimming removed 1 base at V and 7 bases at J, with 18 bases between. CDR1 SGHRS and CDR2 YFSETQ come from the germline V gene. The CDR3 sequence: CASSLLGGRGGEQYF. For the CDR3, the DNA is TGCGCCAGCAGCTTGCTGGGGGGGCGCGGAGGGGAGCAGTACTTC.

This clonotype was observed many times. V and J are TRBV29-1 and TRBJ2-1; D remains unclear. In germline, CDR1 is SQVTM, CDR2 ANQGSEA. The CDR3 sequence is 11 residues long. V was pared by 7 bases and J by 2 bases, with 6 bases between. The DNA of the CDR3 is TGCAGCGCTGACACCTACAATGAGCAGTTCTTC. Protein: CSADTYNEQFF.

The chain employs TRBV11-2 and TRBJ2-5, with a tentative D call TRBD1 (6 bases). The CDR3 is 17 residues long. Trimming removed 2 bases from V and 7 bases from J, with 23 bases in between. Germline V gives CDR1 SGHAT, CDR2 FQNNGV. CDR3 residues: CASSLIVKQGDMGTQYF. CDR3 bases: TGTGCCAGCAGCTTAATCGTCAAACAGGGCGACATGGGGACCCAGTACTTC.

This clonotype was found many times. The V and J genes are TRBV5-1 and TRBJ1-2; 7 bases are a match to TRBD1. Trimming cost V 4 bases and J 0 bases; bases outside gene matches: 9. Germline-derived CDR1 and CDR2 are SGHRS and YFSETQ. The CDR3 is 16 amino acids. DNA for the CDR3: TGCGCCAGCAGCGGAGATTACAGGGGCGCTAACTATGGCTACACCTTC. This gives the protein CASSGDYRGANYGYTF. Variable domain in full (rest from reference TRBV5-1 and TRBJ1-2): KAGVTQTPRYLIKTRGQQVTLSCSPISGHRSVSWYQQTPGQGLQFLFEYFSETQRNKGNFPGRFSGRQFSNSRSEMNVSTLELGDSALYLCASSGDYRGANYGYTFGSGTRLTVV.

The table lists this clonotype with many counts. V is TRBV3-1 and J is TRBJ2-3; TRBD2 aligns across 15 bases. The J segment lost 2 bases and the V segment lost 3 bases, leaving 3 bases of the junction unmatched. Germline assignment: CDR1 LGHDT and CDR2 YNNKEL (reference sequence). This CDR3 has 17 residues. The CDR3 DNA follows: TGTGCCAGCAGCCAGGGACTAGCGGGGGGAAACACAGATACGCAGTATTTT. This encodes CASSQGLAGGNTDTQYF.

This clonotype was detected many times. The V and J genes are TRBV14 and TRBJ2-1, with unresolved D. Trimming took off 4 bases at V and 1 base at J, with 8 bases between the two ends. The CDR3 covers 14 residues. CDR1 is SGHDN and CDR2 is FVKESK in the germline V gene. The CDR3 bases are TGTGCCAGCAGCCCAGGCGTGTCCTACAATGAGCAGTTCTTC. Translated, it gives CASSPGVSYNEQFF.

Ten or more counts support this clonotype. The CDR3 protein is CASSLGTRTDTQYF. The CDR3 DNA reads as TGTGCCAGCAGCTTAGGTACGCGCACAGATACGCAGTATTTT. This chain connects TRBV7-2 to TRBJ2-3; D remains ambiguous. Trimming pared 1 base from V and 1 base from J, leaving 6 bases between. CDR3 length: 14 amino acids. CDR1 SGHTA and CDR2 FQGNSA come from the germline V gene.

In its sample, this clonotype was seen many times. CDR3 DNA: TGTGCCAGCAGTTTAGGCCTGACTTCCACTGAAGCTTTCTTT. Its protein is CASSLGLTSTEAFF. The rearrangement joins TRBV12-3 or TRBV12-4 to TRBJ1-1; D gene unclear. This CDR3 comprises 14 residues. The germline V and J ends were trimmed by 1 base and 4 bases, with 10 bases remaining between them.

In this sample, this clonotype turned up many times. The chain recombines TRBV3-1 with TRBJ2-7; 8 positions agree with TRBD1. Trimming took 1 base from V and 5 from J; bases not matched to a gene: 4. This CDR3 spans 14 amino acids. CDR1 LGHDT and CDR2 YNNKEL come from the germline V gene (reference sequence). The CDR3 sequence is CASSQGQGSDEQYF. In DNA form, the CDR3 reads TGTGCCAGCAGCCAAGGACAGGGGAGCGACGAGCAGTACTTC.